This T cell receptor beta chain is drawn from a study of shared clonotypes between healthy human individuals. Here immunoSEQ multiplex PCR was the method, and the copy in TCRdb shows in-frame clones only, minus some. The sample lists millions of clones, around nine tenths occurring once. Losses at the gene ends were 3 bases for V and 1 base for J; bases not matched to a gene: 7. CDR1 and CDR2 (germline): SGHNT, YYREEE (reference sequence). The CDR3 is made up of 18 amino acids. The CD4+ fraction was divided into a CD45RA+ naive subset and a CD45RA-negative memory subset. In regard to this clone: What it recognizes is unknown.

Whole-study findings and limits: Only blood underwent sampling, and tissue repertoires likely differ.

The rearrangement joins TRBV5-4 to TRBJ2-1, with 13 nucleotides matching TRBD2. This receptor was identified in a man younger than 30 in good health. The specimen was naive CD4+ T cells sorted from blood. Documented subset: CD45RA+ positively selected. The CDR3 is CASSSPGLAGSSYNEQFF. DNA of the CDR3: TGTGCCAGCAGCTCGCCGGGACTAGCGGGGTCTTCCTACAATGAGCAGTTCTTC.